The next 30 T cell receptor beta chains were all read from a single sample in a study of T cells in Graves' hyperthyroidism and ophthalmopathy. RNA transcripts served as the template for amplifying TCR beta CDR3 regions. First-round RT-PCR targeting the TCR CDR3 was performed with the HTBI primer set. TCRdb re-analysed the multiplex PCR reads in MiXCR, keeping a single row per CDR3 protein. The sample holds under 300,000 distinct CDR3 sequences, more than 10% seen once. Sequences were obtained from blood. All receptors derive from a young woman with Graves' hyperthyroidism that later progressed to Graves' ophthalmopathy.

There are many counts of this clonotype. The rearrangement uses TRBV2 and TRBJ2-2, with TRBD1 matching over 7 bases. Germline V gene lookup returns CDR1 SNHLY and CDR2 FYNNEI. The CDR3 spans 15 residues. V dropped 6 bases and J dropped 1; count of bases not matched to a gene: 5. The CDR3 reads CASSLQGRNTGELFF. The DNA of the CDR3 is TGTGCCAGCAGCCTACAGGGGCGGAACACCGGGGAGCTGTTTTTT.

The table lists this clonotype with a few counts. This sequence joins TRBV10-3 and TRBJ1-1, with unresolved D. With 4 bases removed from V and 2 bases from J, the gap between germline ends came to 14 bases. Germline CDR1 and CDR2: ENHRY and SYGVKD. There are 15 residues in the CDR3. CDR3 loop: CAISGWGGENTEAFF. The CDR3 coding sequence is TGTGCCATCAGTGGATGGGGAGGCGAAAACACTGAAGCTTTCTTT.

J is TRBJ2-5 and V is TRBV25-1; TRBD2 aligns across 14 bases. The CDR3 runs 16 residues. V was clipped by 3 bases and J by 5 bases; unmatched bases: 5. The germline V gene encodes CDR1 MGHDK and CDR2 SYGVNS. CDR3 bases: TGTGCCAGCAGTGAGACTAGCGGGAGGGCCTGGGAGACCCAGTACTTC. It translates to CASSETSGRAWETQYF.

This clonotype has ten or more counts. The chain combines TRBV7-2 with TRBJ2-5, with 7 bases that match TRBD2. The CDR3 loop spans 15 amino acids. V gave up 0 bases and J gave up 4 bases; unmatched junction bases: 5. Per germline, CDR1 SGHTA and CDR2 FQGNSA. CDR3 nucleotides: TGTGCCAGCAGCTTAGCTGCGGGAGTGAGAGAGACCCAGTACTTC. This encodes CASSLAAGVRETQYF. Combining the CDR3 with reference TRBV7-2 and TRBJ2-5 gives the whole variable domain GAGVSQSPSNKVTEKGKDVELRCDPISGHTALYWYRQSLGQGLEFLIYFQGNSAPDKSGLPSDRFSAERTGGSVSTLTIQRTQQEDSAVYLCASSLAAGVRETQYFGPGTRLLVL.

This clonotype showed up many times. V and J are TRBV7-9 and TRBJ1-2, with TRBD1 matching 12 bases. Looked up from germline, CDR1 is SEHNR and CDR2 is FQNEAQ (reference sequence). CDR3 size: 15 residues. V gave up 5 bases and J gave up 6 bases; unmatched junction bases: 7. The CDR3 loop reads CASSATGTGGDGYTF. CDR3 DNA: TGTGCCAGCAGCGCCACCGGGACAGGGGGCGATGGCTACACCTTC.

Many counts were recorded for this clonotype. The chain is built from TRBV27 and TRBJ1-1, with TRBD1 as a possible D gene (5 bases). The CDR3 sequence is 17 residues long. The ends were cut back, 1 base at V and 5 bases at J, with 20 bases in the middle. Germline values: CDR1 MNHEY, CDR2 SMNVEV (reference sequence). CDR3 region: CASSLFGVGRVGTEAFF. For the CDR3, the DNA is TGTGCCAGCAGTTTATTTGGAGTGGGCAGGGTAGGGACTGAAGCTTTCTTT.

This clonotype occurred many times. The chain has TRBV6-2 or TRBV6-3 and TRBJ1-1; 8 bases are shared with TRBD1. The V gene end was trimmed by 5 bases and the J gene end by 1 base; junction bases not matched to a gene: 6. Germline-derived CDR1 and CDR2 are MNHEY and SVGEGT. The CDR3 is 15 residues long. CDR3 bases: TGTGCCAGCAGTCGGGACAGGACCGAGAACACTGAAGCTTTCTTT. This translates into CASSRDRTENTEAFF.

This clonotype was seen at least ten times. The chain uses TRBV24-1 and TRBJ2-1, with 9 bases matching TRBD2. The CDR3 extends over 15 amino acids. Per the germline V gene, CDR1 is KGHDR and CDR2 is SFDVKD. The ends lost 4 bases at V and 8 bases at J; junction bases unmatched: 8. The CDR3 coding sequence is TGTGCCACCAGTGACCTGACAGTAGCGGGAGATGAGCAGTTCTTC. It translates to CATSDLTVAGDEQFF.

This clonotype was counted ten times or more. The V and J genes are TRBV7-9 and TRBJ2-5, with 7 bases matching TRBD1. Trimming removed 6 bases from V and 5 bases from J; junction bases left unmatched: 15. The CDR3 sequence is 16 residues long. Germline CDR1 reads SEHNR; CDR2 reads FQNEAQ (reference sequence). CDR3 nucleotide sequence: TGTGCCAGCAGTCAGACGACAGGGCGTGAATGGGAGACCCAGTACTTC. Translation gives CASSQTTGREWETQYF.

This clonotype occurred many times. The rearrangement uses TRBV15 and TRBJ2-5, with no clear D. The CDR3 runs 13 residues. The germline CDR1 and CDR2 sequences are LNHNV and YYDKDF (reference sequence). V lost 0 bases and J lost 0, with 2 bases in between. CDR3 sequence (DNA): TGTGCCACCAGCAGAGACCACCAAGAGACCCAGTACTTC. Translated, it gives CATSRDHQETQYF.

At least ten counts were recorded for this clonotype. Here the CDR3 DNA reads TGTGCCAGCAGCTCCTCGACAGGGCGCAACGAGCAGTACTTC. Translation gives CASSSSTGRNEQYF. This chain links TRBV3-1 with TRBJ2-7; 7 bases are a match to TRBD1. V gave up 5 bases and J gave up 5 bases; unmatched junction bases: 9. The germline gives CDR1 LGHDT, CDR2 YNNKEL (reference sequence). The CDR3 spans 14 residues.

In this sample, this clonotype turned up a few times. The V and J genes are TRBV19 and TRBJ1-5, with a weak D call TRBD1 (5 bases). Trimming took 7 bases from V and 2 from J, leaving 15 bases between them. CDR1 LNHDA and CDR2 SQIVND come from the germline V gene (reference sequence). CDR3 size: 15 residues. CDR3: CASTPGGYGNQPQHF. The CDR3, as DNA: TGTGCCAGTACCCCTGGGGGATATGGCAATCAGCCCCAGCATTTT.

This clonotype was counted at least ten times. The chain has TRBV18 and TRBJ2-5; D is unresolved. Trimming left V 6 bases short and J 1 base short, with 12 bases between. CDR1 and CDR2 (germline): KGHSH, LQKENI. CDR3 length equals 14 residues. The CDR3 loop is CASSPVAVQETQYF. DNA for the CDR3: TGTGCCAGCTCGCCAGTAGCCGTCCAAGAGACCCAGTACTTC.

This clonotype was recorded at least ten times. The rearrangement uses TRBV6-2 or TRBV6-3 and TRBJ2-7; the D is unclear. The CDR3 contains 14 residues. CDR1 is MNHEY, CDR2 SVGEGT, per germline. Trimming pared 2 bases from V and 1 base from J, leaving 9 bases between. The CDR3 here is CASSYGAASYEQYF. For the CDR3, the DNA is TGTGCCAGCAGTTACGGTGCGGCGTCCTACGAGCAGTACTTC.

This clonotype came up many times. The junction and the germline gene differ at one end; a read error may be behind it. V usage is TRBV7-2 and J usage is TRBJ2-1; 16 bases are shared with TRBD2. Germline V gene lookup returns CDR1 SGHTA and CDR2 FQGNSA. This CDR3 is built from 17 residues. DNA of the CDR3: TGTGCCGGCAGCTTAGCCGGGACTAGCGGGAGGGTTAATGAGCAGTTCTTC. Its translation is CAGSLAGTSGRVNEQFF.

At least ten counts were recorded for this clonotype. The gene calls are TRBV6-1 and TRBJ2-7; 9 positions agree with TRBD2. V lost 5 bases, J lost 3 bases, and 8 bases stayed unmatched. The CDR3 is made up of 15 amino acids. Germline V gives CDR1 MNHNS, CDR2 SASEGT. The CDR3: CASSYKASGNYEQYF. The DNA for the CDR3 is TGTGCCAGCAGTTATAAGGCTAGCGGGAACTACGAGCAGTACTTC.

This sequence joins TRBV28 and TRBJ1-3, with D perhaps TRBD1 (6 bases). The length of the CDR3 is 16 residues. Germline-derived CDR1 and CDR2 are MDHEN and SYDVKM. With 2 bases removed from V and 4 bases from J, the gap between germline ends came to 15 bases. CDR3 sequence (DNA): TGTGCCAGCAGTTTAGTTCCAGGGGTTGGAGGAAACACCATATATTTT. Amino acids: CASSLVPGVGGNTIYF. The full variable domain, in which reference TRBV28 and TRBJ1-3 provide the parts outside the CDR3, is DVKVTQSSRYLVKRTGEKVFLECVQDMDHENMFWYRQDPGLGLRLIYFSYDVKMKEKGDIPEGYSVSREKKERFSLILESASTNQTSMYLCASSLVPGVGGNTIYFGEGSWLTVV.

This clonotype has only a few counts. The chain links TRBV5-4 to TRBJ2-3; 7 positions agree with TRBD2. CDR3 length: 14 amino acids. V trimming: 4 bases; J trimming: 2 bases; junction bases outside the gene matches: 4. Per germline, CDR1 SGHNT and CDR2 YYREEE (reference sequence). CDR3 bases: TGTGCCAGCAGCGAACTAGCGAACACAGATACGCAGTATTTT. Translated: CASSELANTDTQYF.

At least ten counts were recorded for this clonotype. The V call is TRBV6-1, the J call TRBJ1-1; maybe TRBD1 (5 bases). This CDR3 has 14 amino acids. In germline, CDR1 is MNHNS, CDR2 SASEGT. V lost 5 bases to trimming and J lost 4 bases, with 14 bases between them. CDR3 in amino acids: CASSWHGGGTEAFF. CDR3 in DNA: TGTGCCAGCAGTTGGCATGGGGGAGGCACTGAAGCTTTCTTT.

This clonotype showed up many times. V gene TRBV7-2 combines with J gene TRBJ1-2; 7 nucleotides align to TRBD1. Per the germline V gene, CDR1 is SGHTA and CDR2 is FQGNSA. The CDR3 has 16 residues. The trim removed 0 bases at V and 0 bases at J, leaving 4 bases unmatched. CDR3 sequence (DNA): TGTGCCAGCAGCTTAGCCCACAGGGGATCTAACTATGGCTACACCTTC. It translates to CASSLAHRGSNYGYTF. The complete variable domain, with remaining parts taken from reference TRBV7-2 and TRBJ1-2, reads GAGVSQSPSNKVTEKGKDVELRCDPISGHTALYWYRQSLGQGLEFLIYFQGNSAPDKSGLPSDRFSAERTGGSVSTLTIQRTQQEDSAVYLCASSLAHRGSNYGYTFGSGTRLTVV.

This clonotype turned up a few times. The gene calls are TRBV20-1 and TRBJ2-1, with TRBD2 as a possible D gene (7 bases). The CDR3 totals 21 residues. Germline V CDR1 and CDR2: DFQATT, SNEGSKA (reference sequence). With 3 bases removed from V and 7 bases from J, the gap between germline ends came to 37 bases. This CDR3 is CSARVRGTRVPLRRGGNEQFF. CDR3 DNA sequence: TGCAGTGCTAGGGTGAGGGGGACCCGGGTACCATTGAGGAGGGGAGGGAATGAGCAGTTCTTC.

This clonotype has a count of ten or more. V usage is TRBV7-2 and J usage is TRBJ1-2, with TRBD1 matching 7 bases. Germline assignment: CDR1 SGHTA and CDR2 FQGNSA. V lost 5 bases and J lost 0; bases outside the gene matches: 12. The CDR3 loop spans 17 amino acids. This CDR3 reads CASSAGTANLANYGYTF. Written as DNA, the CDR3 is TGTGCCAGCAGCGCGGGGACAGCGAATCTAGCTAACTATGGCTACACCTTC.

This clonotype was seen many times. This chain connects TRBV12-3 or TRBV12-4 to TRBJ2-7; D is ambiguous. The CDR3 is 13 residues long. V gave up 6 bases and J gave up 0 bases, with 9 bases separating them. The CDR3 is CASRRRSSYEQYF. The CDR3 coding sequence is TGTGCCAGCAGGAGACGGAGCTCCTACGAGCAGTACTTC.

This clonotype has a count of ten or more. The V and J genes are TRBV7-2 and TRBJ2-3; TRBD2 is a possible D gene (5 bases). This CDR3 is 15 amino acids long. The germline gives CDR1 SGHTA, CDR2 FQGNSA. Between the trimmed V and J ends, which lost 0 bases and 2 bases, there was a span of 9 bases. In DNA, the CDR3 is TGTGCCAGCAGCTTAGCGGCGGGCAACACAGATACGCAGTATTTT. Protein: CASSLAAGNTDTQYF.

This clonotype came up a few times. This rearrangement joins TRBV4-1 to TRBJ1-5; 9 bases line up with TRBD1. Germline CDR1 MGHRA, CDR2 YSYEKL. The CDR3 length is 15 residues. The ends lost 1 base at V and 5 bases at J; junction bases unmatched: 3. DNA of the CDR3: TGCGCCAGCAGCCAAGCACAGGGGGCGCATCAGCCCCAGCATTTT. Its translation: CASSQAQGAHQPQHF.

This clonotype came up many times. The chain couples TRBV6-1 to TRBJ2-7, with 7 nucleotides matching TRBD1. This CDR3 region has 13 residues. Per germline, CDR1 MNHNS and CDR2 SASEGT. V lost 7 bases, J lost 3 bases, and 6 bases stayed unmatched. CDR3 residues: CASTRDSNYEQYF. In DNA form, the CDR3 reads TGTGCCAGCACTCGGGACAGTAACTACGAGCAGTACTTC.

This clonotype turned up a few times. A much bigger clone sits one base away, suggesting this may be a read error. The V and J genes are TRBV28 and TRBJ2-3; no clear D. In germline, CDR1 is MDHEN, CDR2 SYDVKM. Trimming removed 5 bases from V and 4 bases from J, with 10 bases in between. The CDR3 consists of 13 residues. In nucleotides, the CDR3 is TGTGCCAGCAGTACCCCTCTGCCAGATACGCAGTATTTT. This codes for CASSTPLPDTQYF. Supplemented by reference TRBV28 and TRBJ2-3, the full variable domain reads DVKVTQSSRYLVKRTGEKVFLECVQDMDHENMFWYRQDPGLGLRLIYFSYDVKMKEKGDIPEGYSVSREKKERFSLILESASTNQTSMYLCASSTPLPDTQYFGPGTRLTVL.

Comments on this clonotype: A much larger clone differs by one base, so this may be a read error. The chain combines TRBV9 with TRBJ2-2, with 7 nucleotides matching TRBD1. The CDR3 has 16 residues. From germline, CDR1 is SGDLS and CDR2 YYNGEE. The ends lost 6 bases at V and 0 bases at J; junction bases unmatched: 8. CDR3 protein: CASNRSTGSNTGELFF. CDR3 DNA: TGTGCCAGCAACCGGTCGACAGGGTCGAACACCGGGGAGCTGTTTTTT.

This clonotype was counted at least ten times. The genes are TRBV29-1 and TRBJ2-1; D not resolved. This CDR3 has 10 amino acids. Germline V lookup: CDR1 SQVTM, CDR2 ANQGSEA. Trimming shortened V by 2 bases and J by 9 bases, and 5 bases separated the two germline ends. CDR3 DNA: TGCAGCGTTGAATTCGGTGAGCAGTTCTTC. Residues: CSVEFGEQFF.

This clonotype has just a few counts. This chain connects TRBV19 to TRBJ2-5; 10 bases are shared with TRBD2. The CDR3 is 15 residues long. V was pared by 8 bases and J by 5 bases, with 11 bases of the junction left unmatched. Germline V gene sequence: CDR1 LNHDA, CDR2 SQIVND (reference sequence). CDR3 loop: CASGASGSFFETQYF. CDR3 sequence (DNA): TGTGCCAGTGGTGCTAGCGGGAGTTTTTTCGAGACCCAGTACTTC.